Here is one TCR beta chain with its context. This clone was seen a handful of times. The clone's antigen remains unknown. One base away there is no much larger clone; base qualities are not given. This entry belongs to a study of blood T cell repertoires in COVID-19 (TCRdb year 2020). As for the study more broadly: Collaborator samples came from the United States, Italy and Spain and covered acute and convalescent phases of COVID-19. The prospective study material was composed of cDNA or gDNA derived from T cells, B-cell-depleted T cells, or PBMCs. The samples were drawn from two sources: the first 160 participants of the ongoing ImmuneRACE study, and some 1,300 subjects contributed by 6 global collaborators. Subjects who had been exposed to COVID-19, were actively infected with it, or had recovered from it provided the deeply sampled blood TCRbeta repertoires that made up the dataset. A de-identified subject ID, COVID-19 status, age in years and sex were almost always included in the sample metadata. The repertoires were released in a freely available public database meant as a resource for research on the immune response to SARS-CoV-2. Where available, HLA class I and class II types were taken from metadata supplied by the sample provider and were not determined by assay-based typing. Findings and caveats that apply to the study as a whole: Clinical and demographic metadata were provided uncurated, with the amount varying by source and participant.

V was cut back by 3 bases and J by 7 bases, leaving a gap of 16 bases between them. Measured from the cysteine to the phenylalanine, the CDR3 is 15 residues long. Of the read, only the CDR3 DNA is kept; its 45 bases are in frame from base 1. Taken from the germline V gene, the CDR1 and CDR2 loops are MRHNA and SNTAGT. Each collaborating institution followed its own protocols to collect whole blood in K2EDTA tubes. For TCRbeta analysis, collaborator samples were shipped as frozen whole blood, as isolated PBMCs, or as DNA extracted from either sample type. TCRbeta CDR3 regions were amplified from genomic DNA using the immunoSEQ Assay, a bias-controlled multiplex PCR. On the study's bioinformatics: Nucleated cell counts per sample were estimated from amplification of reference gene primers within the assay. Sequence reads were collapsed and filtered to measure the absolute abundance of every unique TCRbeta CDR3 rearrangement. For each sample, productive Simpson clonality was calculated by taking the square root of Simpson's diversity index across productive rearrangements. Sourced from immuneACCESS, this table was stored by TCRdb with only in-frame sequences that have V and J called. A share of the clones is absent; for the studies checked, an unresolved V gene accounts for under half, and the remainder has no known explanation. V and J calls and clone size follow that table, whereas D and trimming were derived from the DNA. In all, the sample holds under 200,000 clones, and 85% to 90% of those were seen once. Together, the top ten hold 5.5% to 8.5% of the sample.

The receptor chain draws on TRBV6-4 and TRBJ1-5; a confident D gene designation cannot be given. Source material: peripheral blood. The TCR comes from a woman older than 75 in a cohort sampled during active or convalescent COVID-19. The CDR3 has the sequence CASSEQSGREQPQHF. The sequenced DNA is TGTGCCAGCAGTGAGCAGTCGGGTCGGGAACAGCCCCAGCATTTT.